Listed here are 4 T cell receptor beta chains from one sample, sequenced in a study of shared clonotypes between healthy human individuals. TCRdb's copy holds only in-frame clones and misses some; the assay was immunoSEQ multiplex PCR. The sample lists 450,000 to 550,000 clones; around 74% were seen once. Sample: PBMCs. These receptors were obtained from a middle-aged woman in good health. Some clones in this sample may be carry-over from other donors' samples.

This chain connects TRBV6-4 to TRBJ2-1, with 8 positions matching TRBD2. The CDR3 is made up of 16 amino acids. In germline, CDR1 is MRHNA, CDR2 SNTAGT. V gave up 2 bases and J gave up 7 bases; unmatched junction bases: 10. CDR3 sequence (DNA): TGTGCCAGCAGTGACCAAGCGGGAGAGGGGCGGAATGAGCAGTTCTTC. Translating gives CASSDQAGEGRNEQFF.

The chain couples TRBV7-8 to TRBJ2-3; TRBD2 matches 11 bases. The ends lost 1 base at V and 4 bases at J; junction bases unmatched: 4. Germline CDR1 SGHVS, CDR2 FQNEAQ. This CDR3 has 16 amino acids. The CDR3 here is CASSLGSGRGPDTQYF. The CDR3, as DNA: TGTGCCAGCAGCTTAGGTAGCGGGAGGGGGCCAGATACGCAGTATTTT.

This clone appeared many times. This chain connects TRBV4-2 to TRBJ1-1; D is unclear. Germline V gene data show CDR1 as LGHNA and CDR2 as YNFKEQ. The CDR3 is 15 amino acids. The V gene lost 2 bases and the J gene lost 1 base, with 11 bases spanning the gap. The CDR3: CASSQSIAANTEAFF. CDR3 DNA: TGTGCCAGCAGCCAATCGATCGCAGCGAACACTGAAGCTTTCTTT.

This clone has just a few counts. The J gene is TRBJ1-4, the V gene TRBV10-3; no definite D call. The CDR3 has 13 residues. Germline assignment: CDR1 ENHRY and CDR2 SYGVKD. V was shortened by 3 bases and J by 4 bases, with 6 bases between the two germline ends. The CDR3 loop reads CAISDSFNEKLFF. The CDR3 DNA reads TGTGCCATCAGTGACAGCTTTAATGAAAAACTGTTTTTT.